This TCR beta chain was observed in a study of neurological immune-mediated disorders. General study points: When grouped phylogenetically, the repertoires of 18 of the 34 multiple sclerosis patients fell together in one related-CDR3 cluster, which is a possible signature. The multiple sclerosis repertoire cluster lacked an association with any feature, whether clinical or MRI.

There were 1 million CD4+ or CD8+ T cells used in the sorted libraries. This clonotype came up many times. Antigen unknown. This CDR3 has 14 residues. With 5 bases clipped from V and 1 base from J, the junction kept 3 bases outside the gene matches. Germline values: CDR1 SEHNR, CDR2 FQNEAQ (reference sequence). The cDNA came from 5'RACE, which used 10-nucleotide random UMIs. TCRdb reanalysed the 5' RACE reads using MiXCR and keeps one entry per CDR3 protein. The sample contains tens of thousands of distinct CDR3 sequences, 4% of which appear only once. The source material was CD4+ T cells from blood. V gene TRBV7-9 combines with J gene TRBJ1-1; TRBD1 aligns across 8 bases. The TCR was taken from a woman aged 40 to 50 with multiple sclerosis. The CDR3, as DNA: TGTGCCAGCAGCCAGGGACAGGCGAACACTGAAGCTTTCTTT. Its translation is CASSQGQANTEAFF.